The present T cell receptor (beta chain) was sequenced within a study of OX40 agonist ivuxolimab in advanced cancers. Study background: Enrolled patients in dose escalation had cancers that were hepatocellular carcinoma, melanoma, renal cell or head and neck cancer.

For this clone: Its target is not known.

The table came from immunoSEQ multiplex PCR; TCRdb's copy has only in-frame clones and leaves some out. Of about 81,000 clones in the sample, approximately 90% are singletons; the top ten hold 0.45% to 0.55%. General study results and limits: Low levels of normalized T-cell clonal expansion also appeared in some nonresponders. Within 6 weeks, CD4+ and CD8+ blood T cells expanded clonally at 0.1 to 3.0 mg/kg.

The sample consisted of CD4+ or CD8+ T cells sorted from blood, taken in a trial of the OX40 agonist ivuxolimab. This receptor was obtained from an adult with an advanced solid tumor such as melanoma, head and neck, liver or kidney cancer.

CDR3 sequence (DNA): TGCGCCAGCAGCTTGGGGGCAGCTTTCCAAGAGACCCAGTACTTC. This codes for CASSLGAAFQETQYF. The chain uses TRBV5-1 and TRBJ2-5; D unclear. Germline loops: CDR1 SGHRS, CDR2 YFSETQ. The CDR3 is 15 amino acids. The germline V and J ends were trimmed by 0 bases and 1 base, with 10 bases remaining between them.